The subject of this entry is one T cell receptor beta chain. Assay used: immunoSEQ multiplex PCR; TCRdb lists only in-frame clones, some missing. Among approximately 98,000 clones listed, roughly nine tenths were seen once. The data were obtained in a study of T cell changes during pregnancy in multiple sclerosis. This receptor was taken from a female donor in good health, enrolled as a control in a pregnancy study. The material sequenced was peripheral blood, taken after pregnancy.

CDR3 DNA sequence: TGTGCCAGCTCACCAGAGGGTTTGGGGAACACTGAAGCTTTCTTT. Translated: CASSPEGLGNTEAFF. The chain recombines TRBV18 with TRBJ1-1; no definite D call. Germline CDR1 reads KGHSH; CDR2 reads LQKENI. This CDR3 has 15 amino acids. Trimming took 2 bases from V and 1 from J, leaving 11 bases between them.